A selection of T cell receptor beta chains follows, all from one sample in a study of shared clonotypes between healthy human individuals. Method: immunoSEQ multiplex PCR; TCRdb's copy keeps in-frame clones and lacks some. Of some 2.1 million clones listed, roughly 95% were seen once; the top ten hold about 1.6%. What was sequenced was naive CD8+ T cells from PBMCs. All receptors come from a man aged 18-30 years in good health. Some clones in this sample may be carry-over from other donors' samples. The CDR3 runs from the conserved cysteine through the conserved F or W. A D gene is named only where the DNA matches it firmly. Clone size is not always given. Where it is, it says once, few, many or a class for expanded clones.

v_gene,d_gene,j_gene,abundance,CDR3nt,CDR3aa
TRBV7-3,TRBD2,TRBJ2-3,NA,TGTGCCAGCAGCTTAACGAGCGGGATGTCAGATACGCAGTATTTT,CASSLTSGMSDTQYF
TRBV10-3,TRBD2,TRBJ2-7,NA,TGTGCCATCAGTGCTACTAGCGGGGGATACGAGCAGTACTTC,CAISATSGGYEQYF
TRBV27,TRBD2,TRBJ2-1,once,TGTGCCAGCAGCTCTCTTAGACTAGCGGGTACAGACTCGACCCTATACAATGAGCAGTTCTTC,CASSSLRLAGTDSTLYNEQFF
TRBV6-5,NA,TRBJ1-1,once,TGTGCCAGCAGTTCCGGAGGTTGGGCTTTCTTT,CASSSGGWAFF
TRBV28,NA,TRBJ1-4,NA,TGTGCCAGCAGTTTTGGGGAGGTCGTATTAGGGTGGTATGAAAAACTGTTTTTT,CASSFGEVVLGWYEKLFF
TRBV12-5,NA,TRBJ2-3,NA,TGTGCTAGTTCCCAAGGTACAGATACGCAGTATTTT,CASSQGTDTQYF
TRBV10-2,TRBD1,TRBJ2-3,NA,TGCGCCAGCAGGGACAGGGGGCATGTAGATACGCAGTATTTT,CASRDRGHVDTQYF
TRBV7-3,TRBD1,TRBJ2-1,NA,TGTGCCAGCAGCTTAAAGGGACAGGGAGACAATGAGCAGTTCTTC,CASSLKGQGDNEQFF
TRBV6-1,NA,TRBJ2-5,once,TGTGCCAGCAGTGAAGGTGGCAGGGCGGGGGAGACCCAGTACTTC,CASSEGGRAGETQYF
TRBV6-5,NA,TRBJ1-1,NA,TGTGCCAGCAGTTACTCCGAAGGGAACACTGAAGCTTTCTTT,CASSYSEGNTEAFF
TRBV6-1,TRBD1,TRBJ1-5,few,TGTGCCAGCAGTGAAACCGGGACAGGGAATCAGCCCCAGCATTTT,CASSETGTGNQPQHF
TRBV9,NA,TRBJ2-1,NA,TGTGCCAGCAGCGTAGACGGTAGCTGGGATAAGAATGAGCAGTTCTTC,CASSVDGSWDKNEQFF
TRBV11-3,NA,TRBJ1-2,NA,TGTGCCAGCAGCTTAGATGCACGGGTCCCCACCTTC,CASSLDARVPTF
TRBV13,NA,TRBJ2-7,NA,TGTGCCAGCAGCTTAGGCCCCCTGTACGAGCAGTACTTC,CASSLGPLYEQYF
TRBV13,NA,TRBJ1-5,NA,TGTGCCAGCAGCTTAGGCCGGGTTGGGGCCCAGCATTTT,CASSLGRVGAQHF
TRBV27,TRBD1,TRBJ1-1,few,TGTGCCAGCCAGACAGGGGGCCTCACTGAAGCTTTCTTT,CASQTGGLTEAFF
TRBV10-1,TRBD2,TRBJ2-7,few,TGCGCCAGCAGCCCCGGGACTAGCGGGAGCGAGCAGTACTTC,CASSPGTSGSEQYF
TRBV7-9,TRBD2,TRBJ2-3,NA,TGTGCCAGCAGCCCGCGACTAGCTCAGAACAGAGGAGATACGCAGTATTTT,CASSPRLAQNRGDTQYF
TRBV9,TRBD1,TRBJ2-6,once,TGTGCCAGCAGCTCTCAGGGGGCAGGGGCCAACGTCCTGACTTTC,CASSSQGAGANVLTF
TRBV28,NA,TRBJ2-1,NA,TGTGCCAGCAGTTTATCTACCGGGGGCTACAATGAGCAGTTCTTC,CASSLSTGGYNEQFF
TRBV6-5,NA,TRBJ2-7,NA,TGTGCCAGCAGTTTACAGGGTACCTACGAGCAGTACTTC,CASSLQGTYEQYF
TRBV14,NA,TRBJ1-3,NA,TGTGCCAGCAGCCTCCCCCGACCAGGAAACACCATATATTTT,CASSLPRPGNTIYF
TRBV4-1,NA,TRBJ2-5,NA,TGCGCCAGCAGCCCTCTTCGGGGCGGAGGGGCGGAGACCCAGTACTTC,CASSPLRGGGAETQYF
TRBV11-1,NA,TRBJ1-1,NA,TGTGCCAGCAAGGGGGAATTTACGAACACTGAAGCTTTCTTT,CASKGEFTNTEAFF
TRBV4-3,NA,TRBJ2-1,NA,TGCGCCAGCAGCCAAGACCCAGGGCCCTACAATGAGCAGTTCTTC,CASSQDPGPYNEQFF
TRBV28,TRBD2,TRBJ2-7,NA,TGTGCCAGCAGTTTAAATCGTGGGGCTAGCGGCAGGTCGACCTACGAGCAGTACTTC,CASSLNRGASGRSTYEQYF
TRBV7-2,NA,TRBJ1-2,once,TGTGCCAGCAGCTTAGTAGGGTGGGAAGGCTACACCTTC,CASSLVGWEGYTF
TRBV10-1,TRBD1,TRBJ1-5,NA,TGCGCCAGCAGTGAGAGTCCGGACAGGCCGACCTATAGCAATCAGCCCCAGCATTTT,CASSESPDRPTYSNQPQHF
TRBV7-8,NA,TRBJ2-3,NA,TGTGCCAGCAGCTTATGGGGAAATACGCAGTATTTT,CASSLWGNTQYF
TRBV7-9,TRBD1,TRBJ2-1,NA,TGTGCCAGCAGGCACGGACAGGATTACAATGAGCAGTTCTTC,CASRHGQDYNEQFF
TRBV28,NA,TRBJ2-1,NA,TGTGCCAGCAGTTTTGAGGTTTACAATGAGCAGTTCTTC,CASSFEVYNEQFF
TRBV7-9,TRBD1,TRBJ2-1,once,TGTGCCAGCAGCTTGGGACAGTCCAATGAGCAGTTCTTC,CASSLGQSNEQFF
TRBV10-3,NA,TRBJ2-6,once,TGTGCCATCAGTGAGTCGAGGGCGACCTCTGGGGCCAACGTCCTGACTTTC,CAISESRATSGANVLTF
TRBV27,TRBD2,TRBJ2-7,NA,TGTGCCAGCAGTTCTGCGGGGGTTCCACGCTTATCCTCCTACGAGCAGTACTTC,CASSSAGVPRLSSYEQYF
TRBV7-9,NA,TRBJ2-3,few,TGTGCCAGCAGCTCCCGCCTGAGCACAGATACGCAGTATTTT,CASSSRLSTDTQYF
TRBV7-2,NA,TRBJ2-3,few,TGTGCCAGCAGCCCCGTCGGGACAACTCCCACAGATACGCAGTATTTT,CASSPVGTTPTDTQYF
TRBV7-8,TRBD1,TRBJ1-4,NA,TGTGCCAGCAGCCGCTCGGACAGGGGCGGAAAACTGTTTTTT,CASSRSDRGGKLFF
TRBV7-9,NA,TRBJ2-3,NA,TGTGCCAGCAGCTTAGTCTCTAGCACAGATACGCAGTATTTT,CASSLVSSTDTQYF
TRBV9,NA,TRBJ2-5,NA,TGTGCCAGCAGCGTAGGGCTATCTGAGACCCAGTACTTC,CASSVGLSETQYF
TRBV14,NA,TRBJ2-3,NA,TGTGCCAGCAGCCAAGGCGTTTCGGGTTGGACAGATACGCAGTATTTT,CASSQGVSGWTDTQYF
TRBV19,TRBD2,TRBJ2-3,NA,TGTGCCAGTAGAAAACAGCGGGAGAGCACAGATACGCAGTATTTT,CASRKQRESTDTQYF
TRBV28,TRBD1,TRBJ1-1,NA,TGTGCCAGCAGTTTGGACAGGTCTATCACTGAAGCTTTCTTT,CASSLDRSITEAFF
TRBV27,NA,TRBJ2-7,NA,TGTGCCAGCAGTCCGAGCGGGCCGACCTACGAGCAGTACTTC,CASSPSGPTYEQYF
TRBV14,TRBD1,TRBJ2-1,NA,TGTGCCAGCAGCCAAGTCCGCCATTTCCGGGACAGTAACAATGAGCAGTTCTTC,CASSQVRHFRDSNNEQFF
TRBV6-1,NA,TRBJ2-4,NA,TGTGCCAGCTCAGAGCGGGTTAAGGACATTCAGTACTTC,CASSERVKDIQYF
TRBV18,NA,TRBJ2-5,NA,TGTGCCAGCTCACCAACCTTCGCCAAAGAGACCCAGTACTTC,CASSPTFAKETQYF
TRBV7-6,TRBD1,TRBJ2-6,NA,TGTGCCAGCAGCCGGTTTGGGGACAGGCTCGCGCGGGCCAACGTCCTGACTTTC,CASSRFGDRLARANVLTF
TRBV27,TRBD2,TRBJ2-7,NA,TGTGCCAGCAGTTTATCGGCGGGAGCCTACGAGCAGTACTTC,CASSLSAGAYEQYF
TRBV9,TRBD2,TRBJ2-1,NA,TGTGCCAGCAGCGCCGGACTAGCGGGAGGGAATGAGCAGTTCTTC,CASSAGLAGGNEQFF
TRBV14,NA,TRBJ2-1,NA,TGTGCCAGCAGCCAATGGCTACAGGAGACCTACAATGAGCAGTTCTTC,CASSQWLQETYNEQFF
TRBV7-2,TRBD2,TRBJ2-1,NA,TGTGCCAGCCTCCGGATAGCGGGAGTATACAATGAGCAGTTCTTC,CASLRIAGVYNEQFF